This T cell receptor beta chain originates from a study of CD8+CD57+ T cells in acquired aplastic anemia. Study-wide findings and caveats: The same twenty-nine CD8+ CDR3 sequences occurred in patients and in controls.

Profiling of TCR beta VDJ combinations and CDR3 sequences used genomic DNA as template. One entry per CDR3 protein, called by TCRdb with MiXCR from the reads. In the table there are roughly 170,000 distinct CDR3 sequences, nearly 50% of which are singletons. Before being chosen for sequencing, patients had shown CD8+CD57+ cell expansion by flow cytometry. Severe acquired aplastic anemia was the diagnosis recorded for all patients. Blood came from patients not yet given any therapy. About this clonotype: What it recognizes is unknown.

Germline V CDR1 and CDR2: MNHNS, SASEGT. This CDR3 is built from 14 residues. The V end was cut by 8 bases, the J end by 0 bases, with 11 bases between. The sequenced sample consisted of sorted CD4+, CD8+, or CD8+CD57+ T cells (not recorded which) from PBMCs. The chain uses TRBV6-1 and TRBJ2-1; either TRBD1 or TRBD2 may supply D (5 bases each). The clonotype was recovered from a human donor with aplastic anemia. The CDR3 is CASGVGDSYNEQFF. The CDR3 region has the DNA TGTGCCAGCGGAGTGGGGGACTCCTACAATGAGCAGTTCTTC.